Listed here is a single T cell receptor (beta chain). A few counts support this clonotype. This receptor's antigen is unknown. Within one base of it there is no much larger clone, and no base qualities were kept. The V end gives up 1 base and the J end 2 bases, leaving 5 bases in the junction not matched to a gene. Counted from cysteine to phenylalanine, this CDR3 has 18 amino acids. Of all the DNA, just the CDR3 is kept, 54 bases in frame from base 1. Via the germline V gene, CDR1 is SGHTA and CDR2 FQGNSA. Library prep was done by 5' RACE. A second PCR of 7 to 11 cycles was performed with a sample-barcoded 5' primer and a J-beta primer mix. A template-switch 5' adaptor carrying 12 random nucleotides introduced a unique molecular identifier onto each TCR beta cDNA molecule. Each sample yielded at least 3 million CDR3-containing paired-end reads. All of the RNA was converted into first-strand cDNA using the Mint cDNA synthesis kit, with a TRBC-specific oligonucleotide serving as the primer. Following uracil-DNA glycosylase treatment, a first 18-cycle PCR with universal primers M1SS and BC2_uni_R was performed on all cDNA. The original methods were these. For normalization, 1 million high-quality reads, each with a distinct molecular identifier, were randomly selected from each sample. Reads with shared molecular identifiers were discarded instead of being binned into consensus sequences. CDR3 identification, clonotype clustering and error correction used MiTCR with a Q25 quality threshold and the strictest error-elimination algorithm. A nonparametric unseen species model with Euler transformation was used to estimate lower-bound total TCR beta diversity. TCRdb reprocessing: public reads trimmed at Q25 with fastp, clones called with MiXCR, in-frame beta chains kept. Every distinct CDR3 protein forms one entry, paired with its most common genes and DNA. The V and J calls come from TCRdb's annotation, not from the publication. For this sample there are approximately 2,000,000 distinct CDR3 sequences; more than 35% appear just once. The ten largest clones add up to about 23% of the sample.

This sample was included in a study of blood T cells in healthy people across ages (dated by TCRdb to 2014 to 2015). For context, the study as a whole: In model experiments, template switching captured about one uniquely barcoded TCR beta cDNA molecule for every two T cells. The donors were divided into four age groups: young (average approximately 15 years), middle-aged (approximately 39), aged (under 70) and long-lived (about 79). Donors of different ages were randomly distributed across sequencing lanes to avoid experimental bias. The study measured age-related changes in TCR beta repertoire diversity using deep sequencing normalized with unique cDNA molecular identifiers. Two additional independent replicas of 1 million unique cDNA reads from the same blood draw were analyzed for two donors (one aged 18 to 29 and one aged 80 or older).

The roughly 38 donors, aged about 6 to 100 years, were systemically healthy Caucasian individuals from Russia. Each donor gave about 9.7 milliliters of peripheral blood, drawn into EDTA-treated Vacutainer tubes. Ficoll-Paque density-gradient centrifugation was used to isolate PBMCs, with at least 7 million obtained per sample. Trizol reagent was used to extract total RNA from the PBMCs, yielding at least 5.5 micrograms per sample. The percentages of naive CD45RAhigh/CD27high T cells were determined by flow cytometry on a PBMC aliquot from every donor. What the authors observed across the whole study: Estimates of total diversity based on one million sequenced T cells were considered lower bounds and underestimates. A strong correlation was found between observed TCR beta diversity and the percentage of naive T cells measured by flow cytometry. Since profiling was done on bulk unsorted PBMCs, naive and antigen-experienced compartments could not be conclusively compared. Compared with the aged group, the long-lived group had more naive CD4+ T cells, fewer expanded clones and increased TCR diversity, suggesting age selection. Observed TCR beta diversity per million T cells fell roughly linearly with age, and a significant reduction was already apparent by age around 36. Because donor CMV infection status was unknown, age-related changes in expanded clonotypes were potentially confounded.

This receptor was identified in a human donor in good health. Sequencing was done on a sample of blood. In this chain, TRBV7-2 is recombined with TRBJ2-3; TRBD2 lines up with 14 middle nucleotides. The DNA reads TGTGCCAGCAGCTTAGTCCGACTAGCGGGGGGGCACACAGATACGCAGTATTTT. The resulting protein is CASSLVRLAGGHTDTQYF.